These 20 T cell receptor beta chains came from one sample sequenced in a study of blood T cells in healthy people across ages. Combining a sample-barcoded 5' primer with a J-beta primer mix, a second PCR ran for about 6 to 11 cycles. TCRdb re-called the 5' RACE reads with MiXCR, one entry per CDR3 protein. The sample shows 850,000 to 1,100,000 distinct CDR3 sequences, under 40% of them seen only once. Sequencing used blood. All receptors come from a man aged 18 to 29 in good health.

The V call is TRBV14, the J call TRBJ2-3; D assignment may be TRBD1 or TRBD2 (5 bases each). V lost 1 base, J lost 2 bases, and 13 bases lay in between. This CDR3 spans 16 amino acids. The germline gives CDR1 SGHDN, CDR2 FVKESK. The CDR3 region is CASSQGSGRLTDTQYF. CDR3 DNA: TGTGCCAGCAGCCAAGGGTCGGGGCGGCTCACAGATACGCAGTATTTT.

This chain connects TRBV4-3 to TRBJ2-6, with a possible D match to TRBD1 (5 bases). The CDR3 has 16 residues. The ends were cut back, 0 bases at V and 3 bases at J, with 9 bases in the middle. Germline V CDR1 and CDR2: LGHNA, YSLEER. The CDR3 bases are TGCGCCAGCAGCCAAGAGGCAGGGCTTGGGGCCAACGTCCTGACTTTC. Translated, it gives CASSQEAGLGANVLTF.

In its sample, this clonotype was seen a few times. The chain links TRBV6-2 or TRBV6-3 to TRBJ2-3, with D tentatively TRBD1 (5 bases). The CDR3 runs to 14 residues. The V gene's germline CDR1 is MNHEY and CDR2 SVGEGT. V gave up 6 bases and J gave up 5 bases, with 15 bases separating them. The CDR3 protein is CASSSRRVKDTQYF. The CDR3 nucleotides read TGTGCCAGCAGCTCGCGCAGGGTTAAAGATACGCAGTATTTT.

Only a few counts were recorded for this clonotype. The chain combines TRBV20-1 with TRBJ2-7, with 7 bases matching TRBD2. V dropped 5 bases and J dropped 2; count of bases not matched to a gene: 6. The CDR3 contains 13 residues. Germline V lookup: CDR1 DFQATT, CDR2 SNEGSKA (reference sequence). The CDR3 nucleotides are TGCAGTGCTCGCGAGCGGGGTACCTACGAGCAGTACTTC. Translation: CSARERGTYEQYF.

On this clonotype: Sequence at one end of the junction differs from germline and may be a read error. The chain carries TRBV12-3 or TRBV12-4 and TRBJ2-7, with 9 bases aligning to TRBD1. The CDR3 is 12 amino acids. The CDR3 sequence is CASSRSTGGELF. The CDR3 coding sequence is TGTGCCAGCAGCCGCAGCACAGGGGGCGAATTGTTC.

This clonotype was detected only a few times. The genes are TRBV5-6 and TRBJ1-2; weak D call: TRBD1 (5 bases). Germline values: CDR1 SGHDT, CDR2 YYEEEE. V was shortened by 5 bases and J by 4 bases, with 18 bases between the two germline ends. CDR3 length equals 15 residues. The CDR3 coding sequence is TGTGCCAGCAGTCGTGGGACCCCTAGCCCCTATGGCTACACCTTC. This codes for CASSRGTPSPYGYTF.

The chain's CDR3 is CASSPLGLVGLDTQYF. The CDR3 DNA follows: TGTGCCAGCAGTCCGCTCGGACTAGTGGGGTTGGATACGCAGTATTTT. The chain carries TRBV12-3 or TRBV12-4 and TRBJ2-3; 7 positions match TRBD2. V lost 5 bases and J lost 6; bases outside the gene matches: 14. The CDR3 is 16 amino acids.

This clonotype was detected a few times. This chain joins TRBV20-1 and TRBJ2-5, with D tentatively TRBD1 or TRBD2 (6 bases each). The CDR3 spans 15 residues. Germline V gene data show CDR1 as DFQATT and CDR2 as SNEGSKA (reference sequence). The germline V and J ends were trimmed by 0 bases and 2 bases, with 13 bases remaining between them. The CDR3 protein is CSARDSGAVQETQYF. The CDR3 bases are TGCAGTGCTAGAGATTCGGGGGCAGTTCAAGAGACCCAGTACTTC.

The J gene is TRBJ2-5, the V gene TRBV11-2, with a tentative D call TRBD2 (6 bases). Germline V gene lookup returns CDR1 SGHAT and CDR2 FQNNGV. The CDR3 sequence is 15 residues long. V was trimmed by 6 bases and J by 1 base, leaving 15 bases between them. The CDR3 sequence is CASSRILAVQETQYF. As DNA, the CDR3 is TGTGCCAGCAGTAGAATTTTAGCGGTCCAAGAGACCCAGTACTTC.

This clonotype was seen a handful of times. The chain is built from TRBV25-1 and TRBJ2-7; D gene uncertain. CDR1 is MGHDK, CDR2 SYGVNS, per germline. Trimming took 7 bases from V and 3 from J, leaving 16 bases between them. The CDR3 contains 14 residues. The CDR3 protein is CASNDFIPGYEQYF. The CDR3 DNA is TGTGCCAGCAATGATTTTATACCGGGCTACGAGCAGTACTTC.

The chain has TRBV7-9 and TRBJ2-3, with D hard to call. The CDR3 sequence is 14 residues long. The germline V gene has CDR1 SEHNR and CDR2 FQNEAQ (reference sequence). V was clipped by 10 bases and J by 2 bases, with 16 bases between them. CDR3 in amino acids: CANGRTLPTDTQYF. Here the CDR3 DNA reads TGTGCCAACGGCAGGACCCTACCCACAGATACGCAGTATTTT.

This clonotype was counted a single time. V gene TRBV6-4 combines with J gene TRBJ2-5; D gene unclear. Germline V lookup: CDR1 MRHNA, CDR2 SNTAGT. Trimming took 4 bases from V and 11 from J, leaving 17 bases between them. This CDR3 comprises 13 residues. The CDR3 DNA reads TGTGCCAGCAGTGTCATCAGTTCCGAGGAGCAGTACTTC. Amino acids: CASSVISSEEQYF.

The V call is TRBV20-1, the J call TRBJ2-5; D tentatively fits TRBD1 or TRBD2 (5 bases each). The CDR3 extends over 14 amino acids. Germline V gives CDR1 DFQATT, CDR2 SNEGSKA (reference sequence). With 0 bases removed from V and 2 bases from J, the gap between germline ends came to 10 bases. CDR3 residues: CSARDGAPQETQYF. The CDR3 DNA reads TGCAGTGCTAGAGACGGGGCACCTCAAGAGACCCAGTACTTC.

The chain links TRBV5-1 to TRBJ2-7; TRBD2 matches at 7 bases. The DNA end is a closer match to TRBJ2-5, so the J assignment may be wrong. Germline CDR1 SGHRS, CDR2 YFSETQ. There are 15 residues in the CDR3. The CDR3 region is CASRSGGSKKETQYF. The CDR3 region has the DNA TGCGCCAGCAGATCCGGGGGGAGTAAAAAAGAGACCCAGTACTTC.

This clonotype was observed a single time. The chain joins TRBV4-1 to TRBJ1-2, with 10 positions matching TRBD1. V was pared by 0 bases and J by 3 bases, with 13 bases of the junction left unmatched. The CDR3 length is 19 residues. The germline gives CDR1 MGHRA, CDR2 YSYEKL. The CDR3 DNA sequence: TGCGCCAGCAGCCAAGATGCTTGGACAGGGGGTTTAGAAGACTATGGCTACACCTTC. Amino acid sequence: CASSQDAWTGGLEDYGYTF.

The chain recombines TRBV10-3 with TRBJ2-2, with D perhaps assigned TRBD1 or TRBD2 (5 bases each). Germline assignment: CDR1 ENHRY and CDR2 SYGVKD. CDR3 length equals 15 residues. V lost 6 bases and J lost 0, with 11 bases in between. The CDR3 sequence is CAISSGTSNTGELFF. The CDR3 DNA follows: TGTGCCATCAGCTCCGGGACCTCGAACACCGGGGAGCTGTTTTTT.

The chain joins TRBV7-2 to TRBJ2-3; a weak D match, TRBD1 (6 bases). The germline V gene has CDR1 SGHTA and CDR2 FQGNSA. The V and J ends lost 0 bases and 4 bases respectively, with 20 bases between them. The CDR3 length is 18 residues. CDR3 sequence reads: CASSLAGVGRGVADTQYF. The CDR3 DNA reads TGTGCCAGCAGCTTAGCGGGCGTCGGCAGGGGAGTCGCAGATACGCAGTATTTT.

V gene TRBV20-1 combines with J gene TRBJ1-2; TRBD1 might be the D (5 bases). The CDR3 contains 16 residues. Trimming removed 6 bases from V and 5 bases from J, with 25 bases in between. The germline V gene encodes CDR1 DFQATT and CDR2 SNEGSKA (reference sequence). CDR3: CSAYPVGGTNYYGYTF. DNA for the CDR3: TGCAGTGCGTACCCGGTCGGGGGTACTAACTATTATGGCTACACCTTC.

The chain joins TRBV20-1 to TRBJ2-7; 8 bases line up with TRBD2. The germline CDR1 and CDR2 sequences are DFQATT and SNEGSKA (reference sequence). This CDR3 is 13 amino acids long. The CDR3 reads CRPLAGRSYEQYF. In DNA form, the CDR3 reads TGCAGACCGCTAGCGGGTCGCTCCTACGAGCAGTACTTC.

The chain recombines TRBV7-2 with TRBJ2-6; D gene uncertain. The CDR3 length is 14 residues. V was shortened by 3 bases and J by 0 bases, with 3 bases between the two germline ends. The germline V gene encodes CDR1 SGHTA and CDR2 FQGNSA. The CDR3 region has the DNA TGTGCCAGCAGCTTCGACTCTGGGGCCAACGTCCTGACTTTC. As protein: CASSFDSGANVLTF.